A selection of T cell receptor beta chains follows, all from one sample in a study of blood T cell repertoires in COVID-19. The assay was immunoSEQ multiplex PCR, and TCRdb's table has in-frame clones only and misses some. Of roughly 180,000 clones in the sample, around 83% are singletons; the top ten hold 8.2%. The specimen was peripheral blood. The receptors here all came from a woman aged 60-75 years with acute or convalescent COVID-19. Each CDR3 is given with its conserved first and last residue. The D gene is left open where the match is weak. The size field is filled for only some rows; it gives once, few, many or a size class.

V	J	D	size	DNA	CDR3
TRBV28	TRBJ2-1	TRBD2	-	TGTGCCAGCAGTTTTCCGGGACTAGCGGGATCTCAGCAGTTCTTC	CASSFPGLAGSQQFF
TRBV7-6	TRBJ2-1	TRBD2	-	TGTGCCAGCAGCCTAACCGGACTAGCGGGAGGCTCCTACAATGAGCAGTTCTTC	CASSLTGLAGGSYNEQFF
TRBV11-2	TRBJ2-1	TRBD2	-	TGTGCCAGCAGCTTCCCCTCCGGGACTAGCGGGAGCGGTAATGAGCAGTTCTTC	CASSFPSGTSGSGNEQFF
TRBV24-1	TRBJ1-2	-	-	TGTGCCACCAGTGCGGACAAGGGAACCTCTTATGGCTACACCTTC	CATSADKGTSYGYTF
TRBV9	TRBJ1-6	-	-	TGTGCCAGCAGCAAAGAGGATTCACCCCTCCACTTT	CASSKEDSPLHF
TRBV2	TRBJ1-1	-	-	TGTGCCAGCAGTGTAGGGAGGGCTTTCTTT	CASSVGRAFF
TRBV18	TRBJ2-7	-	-	TGTGCCAGCTCACCGCCGGCTTGGCGGCCCTACGAGCAGTACTTC	CASSPPAWRPYEQYF
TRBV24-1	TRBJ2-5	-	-	TGTGCCACCAGTGGGGTGGATAGGGGGGAGACCCAGTACTTC	CATSGVDRGETQYF
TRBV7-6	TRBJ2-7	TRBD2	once	TGTGCCAGCAGCTCCGCTAGCGGGAGTAACTACGAGCAGTACTTC	CASSSASGSNYEQYF
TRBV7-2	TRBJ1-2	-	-	TGTGCCAGCAGCTTAGGCGAGGGCCCTAACTATGGCTACACCTTC	CASSLGEGPNYGYTF
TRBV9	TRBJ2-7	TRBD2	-	TGTGCCAGCAGCCGGGGACTAGTCAAGCACGAGCAGTACTTC	CASSRGLVKHEQYF
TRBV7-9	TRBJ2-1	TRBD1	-	TGTGCCAGCAGCCCAACCGACACAGGGGGTACAAATGAGCAGTTCTTC	CASSPTDTGGTNEQFF
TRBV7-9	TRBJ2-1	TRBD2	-	TGTGCCAGCAGCCCAAGCGGACTAGCGGGAGCGAACAATGAGCAGTTCTTC	CASSPSGLAGANNEQFF
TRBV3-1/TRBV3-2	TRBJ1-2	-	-	TGTGCCAGCAGCCCTTATAAACTAGCTAACTATGGCTACACCTTC	CASSPYKLANYGYTF
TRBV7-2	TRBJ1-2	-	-	TGTGCCAGCAGACAGGGTAGCTATGGCTACACCTTC	CASRQGSYGYTF
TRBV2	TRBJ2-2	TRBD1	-	TGTGCCAGCAGTGGGGGCCTGGGACAGGCGAACACCGGGGAGCTGTTTTTT	CASSGGLGQANTGELFF
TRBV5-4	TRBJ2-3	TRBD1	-	TGTGCCAGCAGCTTGGGGCTGGGCGACAGGGGGTCAGGTACGCAGTATTTT	CASSLGLGDRGSGTQYF
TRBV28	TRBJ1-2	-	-	TGTGCCAGCAGTTTTACGGCAGGTGGTTATGGCTACACCTTC	CASSFTAGGYGYTF
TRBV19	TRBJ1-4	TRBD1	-	TGTGCCAGTAGTACCTTGACAGGGGGGAATGAAAAACTGTTTTTT	CASSTLTGGNEKLFF
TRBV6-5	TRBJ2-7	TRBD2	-	TGTGCCAGCGGAGAACTAGCGGGAGGGCCTTTCGAGCAGTACTTC	CASGELAGGPFEQYF
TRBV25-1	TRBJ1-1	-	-	TGTGCCAGCAGCCCAGGTTTTCCTGAAGCTTTCTTT	CASSPGFPEAFF
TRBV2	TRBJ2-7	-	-	TGTGCCAGCAGTGCCTCGGACGAGCAGTACTTC	CASSASDEQYF
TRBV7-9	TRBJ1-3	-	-	TGTGCCAGCAGCCCCACCGGCGGAGGGAACACCATATATTTT	CASSPTGGGNTIYF
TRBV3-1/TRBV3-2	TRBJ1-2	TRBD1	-	TGTGCCAGCAGCGCGGACAGGGGCCCCTATGGCTACACCTTC	CASSADRGPYGYTF
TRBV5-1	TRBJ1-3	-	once	TGCGCCAGCAGCTTGGTGACAGGCGCCCACTCTGGAAACACCATATATTTT	CASSLVTGAHSGNTIYF
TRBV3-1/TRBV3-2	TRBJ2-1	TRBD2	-	TGTGCCAGCAGCACTAGCGGCTCCTACAATGAGCAGTTCTTC	CASSTSGSYNEQFF
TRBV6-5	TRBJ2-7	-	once	TGTGCCAGCAAATCCGACAACTCCTACGAGCAGTACTTC	CASKSDNSYEQYF
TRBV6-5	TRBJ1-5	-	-	TGTGCCAGCAGTTACTCGTCCGGTTACCAGCCCCAGCATTTT	CASSYSSGYQPQHF
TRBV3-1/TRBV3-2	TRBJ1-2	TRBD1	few	TGTGCCAGCAGCCAAGGACAGGGGAATAACTATGGCTACACCTTC	CASSQGQGNNYGYTF
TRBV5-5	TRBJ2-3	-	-	TGTGCCAGCAGCTTGTGGTGGTCAACTAGCACAGATACGCAGTATTTT	CASSLWWSTSTDTQYF
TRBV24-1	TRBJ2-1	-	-	TGTGCCACCAGTGTAGGAGCGACTTCCTACAATGAGCAGTTCTTC	CATSVGATSYNEQFF
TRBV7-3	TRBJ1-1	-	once	TGTGCCAGCAGCCCCCGGGAGACTGAAGCTTTCTTT	CASSPRETEAFF
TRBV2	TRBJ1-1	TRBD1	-	TGTGCCAGCAGTGGGGGCAGGGGGTTGTTGAACACTGAAGCTTTCTTT	CASSGGRGLLNTEAFF
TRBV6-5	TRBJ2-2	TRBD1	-	TGTGCCAGCAGTAGGGACAGCCCCGGGGAGCTGTTTTTT	CASSRDSPGELFF
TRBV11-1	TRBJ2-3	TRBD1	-	TGTGCCAGCAGCTTGGACAGGGGGACAGATACGCAGTATTTT	CASSLDRGTDTQYF
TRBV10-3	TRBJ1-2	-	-	TGTGCCATCAGTGAGACGAGGTCCGGTAACTATGGCTACACCTTC	CAISETRSGNYGYTF
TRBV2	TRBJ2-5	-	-	TGTGCCAGCACCTTGGGGACTCTGGAGACCCAGTACTTC	CASTLGTLETQYF
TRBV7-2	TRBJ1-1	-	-	TGTGCCAGCAGCTTATCCGCGGGGGTGACGACTGAAGCTTTCTTT	CASSLSAGVTTEAFF
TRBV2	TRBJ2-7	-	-	TGTGCCAGCAGGAGGGACTGGGAGCAGTACTTC	CASRRDWEQYF